The source of this T cell receptor (beta chain) is a study of blood T cell repertoires in COVID-19. Study-level information: Some COVID-19 samples were acute and others convalescent; all came from the United States, Italy and Spain. Nucleic acid was either cDNA or gDNA, and it came from T cells, B-cell-depleted T cells, or PBMCs.

Some clones are missing from TCRdb's copy, which holds only in-frame ones; the method was immunoSEQ multiplex PCR. The sample lists approximately 280,000 clones; more than 75% were seen once. The CDR3 covers 15 residues. Trimming took off 1 base at V and 4 bases at J, with 13 bases between the two ends. Germline-derived CDR1 and CDR2 are SGHVS and FQNEAQ. Those enrolled, adults aged roughly 18 to 89 years, came from some 23 US areas. Specimen: PBMCs or T cells enriched from blood (not recorded which). The origin of this receptor is a woman between 18 and 29 years old who had recovered from COVID-19. The gene calls are TRBV7-8 and TRBJ1-2, with D hard to call. CDR3 in amino acids: CASSLVSTRSYGYTF. DNA for the CDR3: TGTGCCAGCAGCTTAGTCTCAACACGGAGCTATGGCTACACCTTC.